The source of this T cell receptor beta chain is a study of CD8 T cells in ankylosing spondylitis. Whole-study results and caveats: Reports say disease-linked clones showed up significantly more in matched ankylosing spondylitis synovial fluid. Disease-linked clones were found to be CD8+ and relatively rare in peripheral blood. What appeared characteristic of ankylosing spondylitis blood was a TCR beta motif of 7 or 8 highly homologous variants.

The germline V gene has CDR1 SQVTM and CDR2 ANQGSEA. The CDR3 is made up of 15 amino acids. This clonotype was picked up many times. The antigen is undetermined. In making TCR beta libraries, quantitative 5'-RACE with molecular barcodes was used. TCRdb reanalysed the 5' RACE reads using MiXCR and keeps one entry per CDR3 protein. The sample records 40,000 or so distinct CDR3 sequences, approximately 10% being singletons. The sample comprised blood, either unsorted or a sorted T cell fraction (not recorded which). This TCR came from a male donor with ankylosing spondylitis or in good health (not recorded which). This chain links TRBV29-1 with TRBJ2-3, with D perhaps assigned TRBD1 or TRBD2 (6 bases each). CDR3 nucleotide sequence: TGCAACCCCTCGGGGGCGGGACCTAGCACAGATACGCAGTATTTT. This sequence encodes CNPSGAGPSTDTQYF.